The 21 T cell receptor beta chains below all came from one sample that was sequenced in a study of blood T cells in healthy people across ages. Together with a sample-barcoded 5' primer, a J-beta primer mix was included in a second PCR lasting about 6 to 11 cycles. In TCRdb, the 5' RACE reads were re-called with MiXCR into one record per CDR3 protein. The table lists some 900,000 distinct CDR3 sequences, around 46% of them singletons. Sample: blood. These receptors all stem from a man aged 25-45 years in good health.

This clonotype was observed a handful of times. The DNA for the CDR3 is TGTGCCAATCCGACAGGGATGAACACAGATACGCAGTATTTT. It specifies CANPTGMNTDTQYF. The V call is TRBV6-5, the J call TRBJ2-3, with 7 bases fitting TRBD1. The CDR3 has 14 amino acids. Germline lookup yields CDR1 MNHEY and CDR2 SVGAGI. V shed 10 bases, J shed 2 bases, and the junction held 9 bases outside the gene matches.

This clonotype was observed a handful of times. V usage is TRBV28 and J usage is TRBJ2-3; the match to TRBD1 covers 8 bases. V lost 10 bases and J lost 4; bases outside the gene matches: 7. Germline CDR1 reads MDHEN; CDR2 reads SYDVKM. CDR3 length: 13 residues. CDR3 bases: TGTGCCACCCACAGGGGGACGGCAGATACGCAGTATTTT. Translated, it gives CATHRGTADTQYF.

This chain connects TRBV27 to TRBJ2-5; TRBD1 or TRBD2 may be the D gene (5 bases each). The end of the DNA is better explained by TRBJ2-7, so the J call may be wrong. The CDR3 has 16 residues. Germline CDR1 and CDR2: MNHEY and SMNVEV (reference sequence). This CDR3 reads CASSPHLGDGYGEQYF. The CDR3 DNA reads as TGTGCCAGCAGCCCCCACTTGGGGGACGGTTACGGCGAGCAGTACTTC.

This clonotype showed up just once. V is TRBV6-2 or TRBV6-3 and J is TRBJ2-5; unclear D gene. Trimming pared 0 bases from V and 5 bases from J, leaving 13 bases between. This CDR3 has 15 amino acids. The germline V gene has CDR1 MNHEY and CDR2 SVGEGT. CDR3 bases: TGTGCCAGCAGTTACTCGAGCCCGGTCGGGGAGACCCAGTACTTC. Encoded protein: CASSYSSPVGETQYF.

The V gene is TRBV18, the J gene TRBJ2-1, with a possible D match to TRBD2 (6 bases). CDR1 and CDR2 from the germline V gene are KGHSH and LQKENI. CDR3 length: 16 residues. V was clipped by 6 bases and J by 8 bases, with 23 bases between them. The CDR3 bases are TGTGCCAGCTCTCCGCTTAACGGGGGAAATCTCGATGAGCAGTTCTTC. Amino acid sequence: CASSPLNGGNLDEQFF.

This clonotype came up a few times. The chain employs TRBV12-3 or TRBV12-4 and TRBJ1-6; 7 nucleotides align to TRBD1. With V trimmed by 5 bases and J by 6 bases, 7 bases remained unmatched. The CDR3 totals 15 residues. The DNA of the CDR3 is TGTGCCAGCAGTCCACCGGGACAGAGTAATTCACCCCTCCACTTT. Amino acid sequence: CASSPPGQSNSPLHF.

As to this clonotype: The junction departs from the called germline gene at one end, perhaps through a read error. The genes are TRBV28 and TRBJ2-5, with 9 bases that match TRBD1. The CDR3 is 15 residues long. Germline values: CDR1 MDHEN, CDR2 SYDVKM. The CDR3: CASSSTGTGTETLYF. The CDR3 DNA reads TGTGCCAGCAGTTCTACCGGGACAGGGACAGAGACCCTGTACTTC.

Details on this clonotype: One base away lies a much larger clone, so this may be a sequencing read error. The rearrangement uses TRBV15 and TRBJ2-5; perhaps TRBD1 as D (6 bases). Judging by the DNA end, TRBJ2-7 fits better; the J call may be wrong. CDR3 length equals 14 residues. Germline V gene data show CDR1 as LNHNV and CDR2 as YYDKDF (reference sequence). CDR3 protein: CATSRDGGLYEQYF. CDR3 DNA sequence: TGTGCCACCAGCAGAGATGGGGGCCTATACGAGCAGTACTTC.

This clonotype was seen more than once but under ten times. The chain employs TRBV7-2 and TRBJ2-7; D unclear. The V gene's germline CDR1 is SGHTA and CDR2 FQGNSA. V dropped 4 bases and J dropped 2 bases, with 12 bases sitting between them. The CDR3 sequence is 14 residues long. CDR3 region: CASSYRLAPYEQYF. In nucleotides, the CDR3 is TGTGCCAGCAGCTACCGACTCGCGCCCTACGAGCAGTACTTC. The full variable domain, its missing parts supplied by reference TRBV7-2 and TRBJ2-7, is GAGVSQSPSNKVTEKGKDVELRCDPISGHTALYWYRQSLGQGLEFLIYFQGNSAPDKSGLPSDRFSAERTGGSVSTLTIQRTQQEDSAVYLCASSYRLAPYEQYFGPGTRLTVT.

J is TRBJ2-1 and V is TRBV6-2 or TRBV6-3, with TRBD2 matching 8 bases. This CDR3 contains 16 residues. From germline, CDR1 is MNHEY and CDR2 SVGEGT. The J segment lost 4 bases and the V segment lost 0 bases, leaving 5 bases of the junction unmatched. CDR3 sequence reads: CASSYSERGSYNEQFF. In DNA form, the CDR3 reads TGTGCCAGCAGTTACTCGGAGCGGGGGTCTTACAATGAGCAGTTCTTC.

V and J are TRBV12-3 or TRBV12-4 and TRBJ1-1, with D perhaps TRBD1 (6 bases). The germline V and J ends were trimmed by 8 bases and 0 bases, with 13 bases remaining between them. CDR3 size: 14 residues. CDR3 nucleotide sequence: TGTGCCAGCCTAACTAGGGGGGTGAACACTGAAGCTTTCTTT. Translation gives CASLTRGVNTEAFF.

The genes are TRBV7-9 and TRBJ2-5, with TRBD1 matching 10 bases. Germline V gene sequence: CDR1 SEHNR, CDR2 FQNEAQ (reference sequence). The CDR3 spans 16 residues. The J segment lost 2 bases and the V segment lost 5 bases, leaving 8 bases of the junction unmatched. The CDR3 DNA follows: TGTGCCAGCAGCCCTAGGACAGGGGGTGCACAAGAGACCCAGTACTTC. Translation gives CASSPRTGGAQETQYF.

This clonotype was observed at least ten times. The V gene is TRBV6-1, the J gene TRBJ2-3, with 8 bases that match TRBD2. From germline, CDR1 is MNHNS and CDR2 SASEGT. The CDR3 runs 15 residues. The V segment lost 3 bases and the J segment 3 bases; nucleotides outside the gene matches: 5. DNA of the CDR3: TGTGCCAGCAGTGATCGGCGGGGGGCAACAGATACGCAGTATTTT. The encoded protein is CASSDRRGATDTQYF.

The chain is built from TRBV5-1 and TRBJ2-7, with a tentative D call TRBD2 (5 bases). Germline CDR1 is SGHRS and CDR2 is YFSETQ. The CDR3 extends over 15 amino acids. V was trimmed by 4 bases and J by 3 bases, leaving 17 bases between them. The CDR3 loop is CASSDPGGGFYEQYF. CDR3 nucleotide sequence: TGCGCCAGCAGCGATCCTGGCGGCGGGTTCTACGAGCAGTACTTC.

The chain combines TRBV7-6 with TRBJ1-2; D is possibly TRBD1 (5 bases). The CDR3 totals 15 residues. Germline values: CDR1 SGHVS, CDR2 FNYEAQ. Between the trimmed V and J ends, which lost 5 bases and 8 bases, there was a span of 21 bases. The CDR3 bases are TGTGCCAGCAGCCCGGGGGGATTCTTCGTCGAGGGCTACACCTTC. Residues: CASSPGGFFVEGYTF.

Worth noting for this clonotype: A read error may produce the germline difference seen at one junction end. V usage is TRBV7-2 and J usage is TRBJ2-4, with 9 bases identical to TRBD2. The DNA matches TRBJ2-7 better at its end, which makes the J call doubtful. The CDR3 has 14 amino acids. CDR1 is SGHTA, CDR2 FQGNSA, per germline. CDR3 coding DNA: TGTGCCGGCAGCTTGGTAGCGGGAGTCTACGAGCAGTACTTC. Encoded protein: CAGSLVAGVYEQYF.

CDR3 amino acids: CASWTLGYNEQFF. The CDR3 DNA follows: TGTGCCAGCTGGACTCTGGGATACAATGAGCAGTTCTTC. The chain couples TRBV6-1 to TRBJ2-1; D is perhaps TRBD2 (5 bases). V lost 8 bases to trimming and J lost 4 bases, with 12 bases between them. CDR1 and CDR2 from the germline V gene are MNHNS and SASEGT. The CDR3 runs to 13 residues.

This rearrangement joins TRBV2 to TRBJ2-7; D is uncertain. V was clipped by 0 bases and J by 12 bases, with 9 bases between them. The CDR3 extends over 11 amino acids. CDR1 and CDR2 (germline): SNHLY, FYNNEI. Here the CDR3 reads CASSEARYPYF. The DNA for the CDR3 is TGTGCCAGCAGTGAAGCGCGGTATCCGTACTTC.

This clonotype turned up a few times. CDR3 amino acids: CASSLQGTGMVQYF. Here the CDR3 DNA reads TGTGCCAGCAGTCTGCAAGGGACAGGGATGGTGCAGTACTTC. J is TRBJ2-7 and V is TRBV14, with 9 positions matching TRBD1. Per the germline V gene, CDR1 is SGHDN and CDR2 is FVKESK. V was clipped by 6 bases and J by 9 bases; unmatched bases: 12. The CDR3 spans 14 residues.

The gene calls are TRBV7-3 and TRBJ1-1; D might be TRBD1 (6 bases). The CDR3 is made up of 16 amino acids. Germline CDR1 SGHTA, CDR2 FQGTGA. The germline V and J ends were trimmed by 5 bases and 2 bases, with 18 bases remaining between them. The CDR3: CASSPVGGGGNTEAFF. The CDR3 bases are TGTGCCAGCAGCCCTGTCGGGGGCGGTGGAAACACTGAAGCTTTCTTT. The full variable domain, with the rest looked up from reference TRBV7-3 and TRBJ1-1, is GAGVSQTPSNKVTEKGKYVELRCDPISGHTALYWYRQSLGQGPEFLIYFQGTGAADDSGLPNDRFFAVRPEGSVSTLKIQRTERGDSAVYLCASSPVGGGGNTEAFFGQGTRLTVV.

This clonotype was observed a few times. The chain has TRBV30 and TRBJ1-2; TRBD1 might be the D (5 bases). The germline V and J ends were trimmed by 4 bases and 6 bases, with 9 bases remaining between them. This CDR3 has 11 residues. CDR1 is GTSNPN and CDR2 is SVGIG in the germline V gene (reference sequence). CDR3 sequence: CAWIRVDGYTF. Here the CDR3 DNA reads TGTGCCTGGATCAGGGTTGATGGCTACACCTTC.